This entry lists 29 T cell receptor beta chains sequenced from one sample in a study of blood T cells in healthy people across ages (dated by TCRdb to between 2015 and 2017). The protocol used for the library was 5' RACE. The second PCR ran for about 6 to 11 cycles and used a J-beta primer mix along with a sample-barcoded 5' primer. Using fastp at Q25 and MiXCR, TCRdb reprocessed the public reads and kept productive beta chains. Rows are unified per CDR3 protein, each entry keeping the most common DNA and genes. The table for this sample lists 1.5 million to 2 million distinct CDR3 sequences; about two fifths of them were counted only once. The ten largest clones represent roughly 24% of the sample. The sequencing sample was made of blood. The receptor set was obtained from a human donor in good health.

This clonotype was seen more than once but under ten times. For the CDR3, the DNA is TGTGCCAGCAGCTTAGGCGGGACTAGCTGGTTCGGGCAGTTCTTC. It codes for CASSLGGTSWFGQFF. This rearrangement joins TRBV7-9 to TRBJ2-1, with TRBD2 matching 9 bases. This CDR3 contains 15 residues. The ends lost 1 base at V and 12 bases at J; junction bases unmatched: 10. In germline, CDR1 is SEHNR, CDR2 FQNEAQ (reference sequence).

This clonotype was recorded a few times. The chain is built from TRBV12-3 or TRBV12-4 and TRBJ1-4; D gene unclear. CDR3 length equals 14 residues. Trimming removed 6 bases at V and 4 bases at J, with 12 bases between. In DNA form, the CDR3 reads TGTGCCAGCAGCGAAGACACCATTAATGAAAAACTGTTTTTT. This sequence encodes CASSEDTINEKLFF.

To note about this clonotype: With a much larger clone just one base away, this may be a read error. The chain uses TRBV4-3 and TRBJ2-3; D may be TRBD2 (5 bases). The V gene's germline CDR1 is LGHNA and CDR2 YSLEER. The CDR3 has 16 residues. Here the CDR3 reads CASSQEEGLSIDTQYF. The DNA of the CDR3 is TGCGCCAGCAGCCAAGAGGAAGGACTTAGCATAGATACGCAGTATTTT.

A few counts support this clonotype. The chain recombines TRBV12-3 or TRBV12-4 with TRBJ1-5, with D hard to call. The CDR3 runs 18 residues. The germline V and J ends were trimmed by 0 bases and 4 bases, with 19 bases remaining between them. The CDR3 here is CASSLADGWGFGNQPQHF. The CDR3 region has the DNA TGTGCCAGCAGTTTAGCCGACGGGTGGGGTTTCGGTAATCAGCCCCAGCATTTT.

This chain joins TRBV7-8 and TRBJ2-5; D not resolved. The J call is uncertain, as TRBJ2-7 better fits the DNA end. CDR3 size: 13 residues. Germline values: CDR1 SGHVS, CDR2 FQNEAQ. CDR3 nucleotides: TGTGCCAGCAGCTTAGAAATCGGGTGCGAGCAGTACTTC. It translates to CASSLEIGCEQYF.

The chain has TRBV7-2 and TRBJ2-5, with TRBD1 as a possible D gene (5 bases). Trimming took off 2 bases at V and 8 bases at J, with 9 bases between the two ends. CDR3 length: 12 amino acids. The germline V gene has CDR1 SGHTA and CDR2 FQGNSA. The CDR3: CASSLLQGTQYF. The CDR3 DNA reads TGTGCCAGCAGCTTATTGCAGGGAACCCAGTACTTC.

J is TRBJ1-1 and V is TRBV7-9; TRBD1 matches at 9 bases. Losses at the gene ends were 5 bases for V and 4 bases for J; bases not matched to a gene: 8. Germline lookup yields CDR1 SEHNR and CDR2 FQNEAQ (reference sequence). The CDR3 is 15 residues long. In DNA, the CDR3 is TGTGCCAGCAGCCTAAGACAGGGGGAGGCCACTGAAGCTTTCTTT. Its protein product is CASSLRQGEATEAFF.

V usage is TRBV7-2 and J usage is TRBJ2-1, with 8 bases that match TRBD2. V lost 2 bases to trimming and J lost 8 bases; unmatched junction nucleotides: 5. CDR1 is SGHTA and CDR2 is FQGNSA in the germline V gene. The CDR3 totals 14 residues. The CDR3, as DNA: TGTGCCAGCAGCTTAACGCGGACTAGCTATGAGCAGTTCTTC. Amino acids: CASSLTRTSYEQFF.

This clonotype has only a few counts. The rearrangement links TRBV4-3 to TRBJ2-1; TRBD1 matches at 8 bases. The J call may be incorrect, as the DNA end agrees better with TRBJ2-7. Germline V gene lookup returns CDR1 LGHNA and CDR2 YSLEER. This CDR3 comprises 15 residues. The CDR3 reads CASSQDRDRPPEQYF. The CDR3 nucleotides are TGCGCCAGCAGCCAAGATAGGGACAGGCCCCCCGAGCAGTACTTC.

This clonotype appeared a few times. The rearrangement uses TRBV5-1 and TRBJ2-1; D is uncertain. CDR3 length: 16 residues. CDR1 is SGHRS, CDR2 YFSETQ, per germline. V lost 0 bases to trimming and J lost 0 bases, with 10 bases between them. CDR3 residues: CASSLDSLSSYNEQFF. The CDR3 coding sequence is TGCGCCAGCAGCTTGGATTCATTGAGCTCCTACAATGAGCAGTTCTTC.

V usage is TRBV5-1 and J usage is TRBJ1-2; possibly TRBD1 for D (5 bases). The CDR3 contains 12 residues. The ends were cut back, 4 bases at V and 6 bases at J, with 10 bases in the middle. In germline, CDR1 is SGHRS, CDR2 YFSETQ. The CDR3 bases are TGCGCCAGCAGCCGGGACGGGGATGGCTACACCTTC. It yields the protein CASSRDGDGYTF.

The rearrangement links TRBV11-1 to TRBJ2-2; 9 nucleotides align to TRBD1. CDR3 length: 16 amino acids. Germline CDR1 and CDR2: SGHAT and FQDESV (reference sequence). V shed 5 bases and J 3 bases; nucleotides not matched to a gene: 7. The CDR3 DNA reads TGTGCCAGCAGCCCCAGGGACAGGGTCTACACCGGGGAGCTGTTTTTT. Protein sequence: CASSPRDRVYTGELFF.

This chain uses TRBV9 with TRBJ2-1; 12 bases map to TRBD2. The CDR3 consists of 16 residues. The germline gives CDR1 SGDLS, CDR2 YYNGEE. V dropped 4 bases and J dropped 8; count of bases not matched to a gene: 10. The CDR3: CASSRSLAGGLDEQFF. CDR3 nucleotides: TGTGCCAGCAGCCGTAGTCTAGCGGGGGGGCTGGATGAGCAGTTCTTC.

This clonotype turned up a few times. CDR3 in DNA: TGCAGTGCTAGAGGGGGGGGCGAACAGACCCAGTACTTC. Its protein product is CSARGGGEQTQYF. The rearrangement uses TRBV20-1 and TRBJ2-5; TRBD2 might be the D (7 bases). Germline V gene data show CDR1 as DFQATT and CDR2 as SNEGSKA (reference sequence). The CDR3 has 13 residues. V dropped 1 base and J dropped 6 bases, with 12 bases sitting between them.

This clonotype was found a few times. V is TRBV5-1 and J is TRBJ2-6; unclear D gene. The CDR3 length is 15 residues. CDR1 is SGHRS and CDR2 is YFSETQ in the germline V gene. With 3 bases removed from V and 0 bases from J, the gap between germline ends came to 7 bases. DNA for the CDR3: TGCGCCAGCAGCTCGGAAAACTCTGGGGCCAACGTCCTGACTTTC. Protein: CASSSENSGANVLTF.

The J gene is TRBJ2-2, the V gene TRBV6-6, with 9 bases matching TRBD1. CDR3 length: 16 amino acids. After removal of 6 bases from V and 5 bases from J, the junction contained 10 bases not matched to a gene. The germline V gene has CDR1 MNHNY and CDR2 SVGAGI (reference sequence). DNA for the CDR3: TGTGCCAGCAGGAGAGAATCGACAGGGGGTACCGGGGAGCTGTTTTTT. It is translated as CASRRESTGGTGELFF.

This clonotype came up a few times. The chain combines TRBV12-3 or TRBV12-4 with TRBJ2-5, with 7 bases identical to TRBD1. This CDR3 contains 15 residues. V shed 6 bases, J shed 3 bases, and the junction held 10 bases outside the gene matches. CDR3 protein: CASRSGVTGKETQYF. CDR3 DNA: TGTGCCAGCAGAAGTGGGGTGACAGGGAAAGAGACCCAGTACTTC.

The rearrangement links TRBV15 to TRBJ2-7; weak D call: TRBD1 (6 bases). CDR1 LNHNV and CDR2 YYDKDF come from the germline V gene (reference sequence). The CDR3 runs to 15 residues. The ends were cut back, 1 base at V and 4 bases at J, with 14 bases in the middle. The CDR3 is CATSRGGLETYEQYF. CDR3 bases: TGTGCCACCAGCAGAGGGGGGCTGGAAACTTACGAGCAGTACTTC.

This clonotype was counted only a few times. CDR3 in amino acids: CSARDMGYEQYF. The DNA of the CDR3 is TGCAGTGCTAGAGATATGGGGTACGAGCAGTACTTC. The rearrangement joins TRBV20-1 to TRBJ2-7; no reliable D call. V lost 0 bases and J 4 bases, leaving 7 bases between the germline ends. This CDR3 spans 12 amino acids. From germline, CDR1 is DFQATT and CDR2 SNEGSKA (reference sequence).

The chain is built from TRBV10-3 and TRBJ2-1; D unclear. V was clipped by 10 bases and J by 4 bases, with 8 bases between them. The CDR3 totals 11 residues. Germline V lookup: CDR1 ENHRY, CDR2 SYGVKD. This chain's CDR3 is CATGPYNEQFF. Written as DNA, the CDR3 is TGTGCCACAGGCCCTTACAATGAGCAGTTCTTC.

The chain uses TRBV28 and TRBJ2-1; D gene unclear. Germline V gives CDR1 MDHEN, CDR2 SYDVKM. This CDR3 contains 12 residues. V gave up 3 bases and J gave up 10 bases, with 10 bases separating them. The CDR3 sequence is CASSFFPSEQFF. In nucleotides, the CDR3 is TGTGCCAGCAGTTTTTTCCCCAGCGAGCAGTTCTTC.

CDR3 loop: CATSALGLAGGPHGELFF. DNA for the CDR3: TGTGCCACCAGTGCCCTCGGACTAGCGGGGGGGCCCCACGGGGAGCTGTTTTTT. The chain carries TRBV24-1 and TRBJ2-2, with 15 nucleotides matching TRBD2. Germline trimming cut 5 bases from V and 7 bases from J; bases unmatched to any gene: 10. CDR3 size: 18 residues. Germline V gene data show CDR1 as KGHDR and CDR2 as SFDVKD.

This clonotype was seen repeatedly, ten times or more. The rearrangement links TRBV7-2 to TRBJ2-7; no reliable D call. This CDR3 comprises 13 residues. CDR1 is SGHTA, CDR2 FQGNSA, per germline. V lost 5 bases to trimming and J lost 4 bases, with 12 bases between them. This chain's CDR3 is CASSHLRAYEQYF. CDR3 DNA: TGTGCCAGCAGCCACTTAAGGGCTTACGAGCAGTACTTC.

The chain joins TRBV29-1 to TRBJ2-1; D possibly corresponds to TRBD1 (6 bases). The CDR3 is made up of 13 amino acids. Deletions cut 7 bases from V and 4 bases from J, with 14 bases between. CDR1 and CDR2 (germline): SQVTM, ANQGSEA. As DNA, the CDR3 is TGCAGCGCTTGGACAGACAAATACAATGAGCAGTTCTTC. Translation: CSAWTDKYNEQFF.

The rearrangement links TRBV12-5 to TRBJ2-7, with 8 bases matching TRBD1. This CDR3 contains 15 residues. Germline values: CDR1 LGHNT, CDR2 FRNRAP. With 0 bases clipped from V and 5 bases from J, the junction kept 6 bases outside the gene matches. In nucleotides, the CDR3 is TGTGCTAGTGGTTTGGTCCGACAGGGGCGGGACGAGCAGTACTTC. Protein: CASGLVRQGRDEQYF.

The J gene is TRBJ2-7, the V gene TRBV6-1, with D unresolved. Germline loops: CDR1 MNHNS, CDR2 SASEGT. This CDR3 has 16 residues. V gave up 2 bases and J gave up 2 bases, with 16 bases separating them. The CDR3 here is CASSENLWVSAYEQYF. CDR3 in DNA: TGTGCCAGCAGTGAAAATCTTTGGGTCAGCGCCTACGAGCAGTACTTC.

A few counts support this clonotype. CDR3 coding DNA: TGTGCCAGCAGTTTTCTAGCGGGGGACGGGTACGAGCAGTACTTC. Translation: CASSFLAGDGYEQYF. The chain is built from TRBV12-3 or TRBV12-4 and TRBJ2-5; TRBD2 matches 10 bases. The last part of the DNA fits TRBJ2-7 better; the J call may be wrong. CDR3 length equals 15 residues.

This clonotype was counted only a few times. This CDR3 is CASSWGDRDYEQYF. The CDR3 nucleotides read TGTGCCAGCAGCTGGGGGGACAGGGATTACGAGCAGTACTTC. This rearrangement joins TRBV5-5 to TRBJ2-7; 9 positions agree with TRBD1. CDR1 is SGHKS, CDR2 YYEKEE, per germline (reference sequence). This CDR3 has 14 residues. Germline trimming cut 3 bases from V and 4 bases from J; bases unmatched to any gene: 5. Based on the CDR3 plus reference TRBV5-5 and TRBJ2-7, the full variable domain is DAGVTQSPTHLIKTRGQQVTLRCSPISGHKSVSWYQQVLGQGPQFIFQYYEKEERGRGNFPDRFSARQFPNYSSELNVNALLLGDSALYLCASSWGDRDYEQYFGPGTRLTVT.

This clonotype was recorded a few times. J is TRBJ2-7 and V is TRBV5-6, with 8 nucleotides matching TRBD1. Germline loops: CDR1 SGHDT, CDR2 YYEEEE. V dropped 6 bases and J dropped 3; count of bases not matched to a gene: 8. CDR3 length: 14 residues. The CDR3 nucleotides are TGTGCCAGCACGACCGGGACAGGCTTCTACGAGCAGTACTTC. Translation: CASTTGTGFYEQYF.